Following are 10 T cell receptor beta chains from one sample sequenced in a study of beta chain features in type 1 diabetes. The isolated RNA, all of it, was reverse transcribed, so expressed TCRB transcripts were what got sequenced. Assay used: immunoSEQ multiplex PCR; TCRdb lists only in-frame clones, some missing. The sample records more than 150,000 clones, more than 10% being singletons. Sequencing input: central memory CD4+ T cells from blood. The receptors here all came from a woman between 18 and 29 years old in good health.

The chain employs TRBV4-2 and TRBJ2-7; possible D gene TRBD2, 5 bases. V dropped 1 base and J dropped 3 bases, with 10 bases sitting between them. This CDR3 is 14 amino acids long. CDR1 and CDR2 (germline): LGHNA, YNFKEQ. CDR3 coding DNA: TGTGCCAGCAGCCAAGTTGGACGGGACTACGAGCAGTACTTC. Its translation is CASSQVGRDYEQYF.

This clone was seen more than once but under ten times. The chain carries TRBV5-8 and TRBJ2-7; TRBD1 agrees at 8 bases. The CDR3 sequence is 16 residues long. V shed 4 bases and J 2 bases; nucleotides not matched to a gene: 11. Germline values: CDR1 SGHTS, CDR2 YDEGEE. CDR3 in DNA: TGTGCCAGCAGCCTACCGACAGGGGCTCCAACCTACGAGCAGTACTTC. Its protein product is CASSLPTGAPTYEQYF.

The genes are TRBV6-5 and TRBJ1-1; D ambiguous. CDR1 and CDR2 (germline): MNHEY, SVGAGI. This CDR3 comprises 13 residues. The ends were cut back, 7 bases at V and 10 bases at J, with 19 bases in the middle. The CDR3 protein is CASTGGSTLRAFF. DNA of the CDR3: TGTGCCAGCACGGGAGGGTCGACACTCAGAGCTTTCTTT.

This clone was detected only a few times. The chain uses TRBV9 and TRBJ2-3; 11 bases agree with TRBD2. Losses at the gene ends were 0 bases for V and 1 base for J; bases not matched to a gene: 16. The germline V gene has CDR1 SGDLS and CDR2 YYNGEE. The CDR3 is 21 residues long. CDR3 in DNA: TGTGCCAGCAGCGTAGGGGGTAATAGCGGGAGGGCCTCATACGGCACAGATACGCAGTATTTT. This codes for CASSVGGNSGRASYGTDTQYF. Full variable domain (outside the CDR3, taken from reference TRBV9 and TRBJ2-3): DSGVTQTPKHLITATGQRVTLRCSPRSGDLSVYWYQQSLDQGLQFLIQYYNGEERAKGNILERFSAQQFPDLHSELNLSSLELGDSALYFCASSVGGNSGRASYGTDTQYFGPGTRLTVL.

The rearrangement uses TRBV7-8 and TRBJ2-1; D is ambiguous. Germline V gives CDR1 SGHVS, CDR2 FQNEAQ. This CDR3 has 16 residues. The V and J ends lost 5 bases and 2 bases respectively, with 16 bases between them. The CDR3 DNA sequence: TGTGCCAGCAGCCCTTACGCGGCCACGGCCTACAATGAGCAGTTCTTC. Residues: CASSPYAATAYNEQFF.

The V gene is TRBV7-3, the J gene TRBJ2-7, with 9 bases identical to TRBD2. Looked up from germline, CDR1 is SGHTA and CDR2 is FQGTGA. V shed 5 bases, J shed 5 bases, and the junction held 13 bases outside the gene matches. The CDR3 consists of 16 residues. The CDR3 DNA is TGTGCCAGCAGCCAAATAGCGGGAGCCCCCATCCACGAGCAGTACTTC. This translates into CASSQIAGAPIHEQYF.

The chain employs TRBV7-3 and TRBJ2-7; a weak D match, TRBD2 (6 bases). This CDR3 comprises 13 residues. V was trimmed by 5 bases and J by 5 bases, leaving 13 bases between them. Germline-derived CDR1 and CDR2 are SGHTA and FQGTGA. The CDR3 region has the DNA TGTGCCAGCAGCCCACGACTAGGCCACGAGCAGTACTTC. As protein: CASSPRLGHEQYF. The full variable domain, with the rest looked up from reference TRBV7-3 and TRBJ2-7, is GAGVSQTPSNKVTEKGKYVELRCDPISGHTALYWYRQSLGQGPEFLIYFQGTGAADDSGLPNDRFFAVRPEGSVSTLKIQRTERGDSAVYLCASSPRLGHEQYFGPGTRLTVT.

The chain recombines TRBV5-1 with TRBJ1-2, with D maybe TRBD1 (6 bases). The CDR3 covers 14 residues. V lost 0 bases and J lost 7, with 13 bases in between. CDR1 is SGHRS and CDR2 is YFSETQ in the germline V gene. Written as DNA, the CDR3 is TGCGCCAGCAGCTTGGAGGGGGATCGCGTTGGCTACACCTTC. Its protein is CASSLEGDRVGYTF.

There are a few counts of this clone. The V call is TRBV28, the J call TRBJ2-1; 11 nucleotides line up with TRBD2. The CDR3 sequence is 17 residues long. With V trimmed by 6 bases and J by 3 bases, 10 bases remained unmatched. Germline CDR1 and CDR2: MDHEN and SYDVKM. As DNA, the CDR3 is TGTGCCAGCAGCCCGACCCTACTAGCGGGAGTCTACAATGAGCAGTTCTTC. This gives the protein CASSPTLLAGVYNEQFF.

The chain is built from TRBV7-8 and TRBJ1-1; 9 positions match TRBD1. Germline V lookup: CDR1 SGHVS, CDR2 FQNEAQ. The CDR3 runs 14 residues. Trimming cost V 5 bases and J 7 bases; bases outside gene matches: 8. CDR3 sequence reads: CASSARRDRVEAFF. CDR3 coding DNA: TGTGCCAGCAGCGCAAGGAGGGACAGGGTTGAAGCTTTCTTT.